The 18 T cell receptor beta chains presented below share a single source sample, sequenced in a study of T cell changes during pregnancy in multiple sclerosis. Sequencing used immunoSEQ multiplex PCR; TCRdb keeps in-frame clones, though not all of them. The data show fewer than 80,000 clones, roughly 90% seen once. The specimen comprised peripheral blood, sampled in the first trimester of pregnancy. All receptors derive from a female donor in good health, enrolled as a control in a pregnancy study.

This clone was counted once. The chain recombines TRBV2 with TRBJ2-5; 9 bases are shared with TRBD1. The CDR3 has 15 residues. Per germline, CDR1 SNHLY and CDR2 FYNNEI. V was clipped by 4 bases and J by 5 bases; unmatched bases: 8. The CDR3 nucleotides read TGTGCCAGCAGTGGGGGACAGGGCCGCGGGGAGACCCAGTACTTC. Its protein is CASSGGQGRGETQYF. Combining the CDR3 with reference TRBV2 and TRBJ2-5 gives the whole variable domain EPEVTQTPSHQVTQMGQEVILRCVPISNHLYFYWYRQILGQKVEFLVSFYNNEISEKSEIFDDQFSVERPDGSNFTLKIRSTKLEDSAMYFCASSGGQGRGETQYFGPGTRLLVL.

CDR3 protein: CASSFAPGRTGRGETQYF. In nucleotides, the CDR3 is TGTGCCAGCAGCTTCGCACCCGGTAGGACAGGGCGGGGAGAGACCCAGTACTTC. This sequence joins TRBV7-9 and TRBJ2-5; 8 nucleotides line up with TRBD1. The CDR3 length is 18 residues. CDR1 and CDR2 from the germline V gene are SEHNR and FQNEAQ (reference sequence). Germline trimming cut 3 bases from V and 4 bases from J; bases unmatched to any gene: 16.

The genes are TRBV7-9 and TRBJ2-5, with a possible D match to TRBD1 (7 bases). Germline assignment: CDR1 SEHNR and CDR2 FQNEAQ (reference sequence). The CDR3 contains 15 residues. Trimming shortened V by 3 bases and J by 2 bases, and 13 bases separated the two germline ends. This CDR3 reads CASSFQGGPQETQYF. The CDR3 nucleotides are TGTGCCAGCAGCTTTCAGGGGGGACCGCAAGAGACCCAGTACTTC. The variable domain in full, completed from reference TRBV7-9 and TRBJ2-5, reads DTGVSQNPRHKITKRGQNVTFRCDPISEHNRLYWYRQTLGQGPEFLTYFQNEAQLEKSRLLSDRFSAERPKGSFSTLEIQRTEQGDSAMYLCASSFQGGPQETQYFGPGTRLLVL.

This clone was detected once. This CDR3 reads CASSRDRSNTEAFF. The CDR3, as DNA: TGTGCCAGCAGTCGGGACAGGTCTAACACTGAAGCTTTCTTT. The chain is built from TRBV6-6 and TRBJ1-1, with 8 nucleotides matching TRBD1. Germline-derived CDR1 and CDR2 are MNHNY and SVGAGI (reference sequence). There are 14 residues in the CDR3. With V trimmed by 5 bases and J by 2 bases, 4 bases remained unmatched.

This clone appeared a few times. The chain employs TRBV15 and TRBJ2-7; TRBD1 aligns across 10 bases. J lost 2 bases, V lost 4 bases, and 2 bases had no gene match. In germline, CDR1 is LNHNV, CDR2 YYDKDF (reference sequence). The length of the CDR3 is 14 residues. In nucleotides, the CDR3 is TGTGCCACCAGCAACGACAGGGGGCCCTACGAGCAGTACTTC. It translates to CATSNDRGPYEQYF.

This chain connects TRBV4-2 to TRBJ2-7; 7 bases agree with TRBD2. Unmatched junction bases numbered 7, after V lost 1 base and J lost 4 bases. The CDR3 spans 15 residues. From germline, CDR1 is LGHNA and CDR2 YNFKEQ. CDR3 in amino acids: CASSQGFGGSYEQYF. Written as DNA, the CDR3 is TGTGCCAGCAGCCAAGGGTTTGGCGGGAGTTACGAGCAGTACTTC.

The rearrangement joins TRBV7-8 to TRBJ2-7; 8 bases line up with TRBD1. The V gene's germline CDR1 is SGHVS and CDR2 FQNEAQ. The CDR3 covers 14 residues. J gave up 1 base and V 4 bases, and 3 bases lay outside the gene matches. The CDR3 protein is CASSSRQGSYEQYF. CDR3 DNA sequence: TGTGCCAGCAGCTCCAGACAGGGGTCCTACGAGCAGTACTTC.

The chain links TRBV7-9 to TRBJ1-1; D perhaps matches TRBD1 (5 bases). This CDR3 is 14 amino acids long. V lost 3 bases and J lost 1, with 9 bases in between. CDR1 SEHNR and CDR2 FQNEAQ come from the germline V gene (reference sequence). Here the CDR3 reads CASSFGASNTEAFF. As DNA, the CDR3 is TGTGCCAGCAGCTTTGGGGCTTCGAACACTGAAGCTTTCTTT.

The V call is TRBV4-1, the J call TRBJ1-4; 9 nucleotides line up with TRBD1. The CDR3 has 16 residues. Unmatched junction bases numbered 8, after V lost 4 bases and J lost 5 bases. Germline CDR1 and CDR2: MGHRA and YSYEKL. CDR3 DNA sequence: TGCGCCAGCAGCCCGAACCAGGGGACAGGGAATGAAAAACTGTTTTTT. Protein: CASSPNQGTGNEKLFF.

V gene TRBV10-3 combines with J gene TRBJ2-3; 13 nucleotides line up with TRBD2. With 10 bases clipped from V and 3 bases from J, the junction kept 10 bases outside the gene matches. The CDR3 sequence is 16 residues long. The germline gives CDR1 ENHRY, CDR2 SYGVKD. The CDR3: CATPRTSGSRTDTQYF. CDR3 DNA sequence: TGTGCCACCCCGAGGACTAGCGGGAGTAGAACAGATACGCAGTATTTT.

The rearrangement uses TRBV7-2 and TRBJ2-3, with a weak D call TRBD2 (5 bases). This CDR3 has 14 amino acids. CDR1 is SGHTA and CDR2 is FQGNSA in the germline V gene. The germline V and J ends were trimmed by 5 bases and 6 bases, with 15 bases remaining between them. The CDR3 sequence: CASSRDGPGDTQYF. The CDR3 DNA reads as TGTGCCAGCAGCCGAGATGGCCCGGGGGATACGCAGTATTTT. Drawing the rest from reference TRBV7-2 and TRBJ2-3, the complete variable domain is GAGVSQSPSNKVTEKGKDVELRCDPISGHTALYWYRQSLGQGLEFLIYFQGNSAPDKSGLPSDRFSAERTGGSVSTLTIQRTQQEDSAVYLCASSRDGPGDTQYFGPGTRLTVL.

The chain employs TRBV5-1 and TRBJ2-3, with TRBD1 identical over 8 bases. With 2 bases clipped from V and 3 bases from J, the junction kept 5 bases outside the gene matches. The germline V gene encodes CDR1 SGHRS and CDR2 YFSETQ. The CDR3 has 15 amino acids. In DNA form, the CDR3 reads TGCGCCAGCAGCTTTGGGGGGACAGGTACAGATACGCAGTATTTT. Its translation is CASSFGGTGTDTQYF.

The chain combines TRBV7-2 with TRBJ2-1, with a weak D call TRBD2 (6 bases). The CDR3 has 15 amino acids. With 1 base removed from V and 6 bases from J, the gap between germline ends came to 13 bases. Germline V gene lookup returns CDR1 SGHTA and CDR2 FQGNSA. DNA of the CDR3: TGTGCCAGCAGCTTAGGCGGGGTCCGGGGCAATGAGCAGTTCTTC. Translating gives CASSLGGVRGNEQFF.

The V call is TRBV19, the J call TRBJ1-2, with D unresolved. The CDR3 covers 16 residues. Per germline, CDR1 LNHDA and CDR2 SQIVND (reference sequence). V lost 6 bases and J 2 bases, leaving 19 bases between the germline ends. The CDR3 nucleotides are TGTGCCAGTAGAAGGCCCCGGGAGGACGGAAACTATGGCTACACCTTC. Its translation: CASRRPREDGNYGYTF.

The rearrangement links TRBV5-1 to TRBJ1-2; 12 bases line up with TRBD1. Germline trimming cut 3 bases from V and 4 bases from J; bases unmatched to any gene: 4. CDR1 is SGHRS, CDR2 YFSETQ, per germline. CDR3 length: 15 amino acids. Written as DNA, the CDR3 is TGCGCCAGCAGCTACGGGACAGGGGGCTCCTATGGCTACACCTTC. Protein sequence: CASSYGTGGSYGYTF.

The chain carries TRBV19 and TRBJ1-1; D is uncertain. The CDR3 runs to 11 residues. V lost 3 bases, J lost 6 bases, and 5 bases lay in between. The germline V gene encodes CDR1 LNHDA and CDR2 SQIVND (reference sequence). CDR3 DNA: TGTGCCAGTAGTATCCGGTCTGAAGCTTTCTTT. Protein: CASSIRSEAFF.

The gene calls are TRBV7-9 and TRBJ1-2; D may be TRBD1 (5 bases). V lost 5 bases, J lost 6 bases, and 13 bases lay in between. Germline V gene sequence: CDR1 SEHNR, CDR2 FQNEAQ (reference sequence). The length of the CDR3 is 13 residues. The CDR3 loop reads CASSPPGGDGYTF. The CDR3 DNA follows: TGTGCCAGCAGCCCCCCGGGGGGGGATGGCTACACCTTC.

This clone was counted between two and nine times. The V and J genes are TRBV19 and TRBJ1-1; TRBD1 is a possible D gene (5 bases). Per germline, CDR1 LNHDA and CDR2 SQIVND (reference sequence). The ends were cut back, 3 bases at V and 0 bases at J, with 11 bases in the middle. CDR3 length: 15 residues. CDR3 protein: CASSISPGVNTEAFF. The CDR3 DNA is TGTGCCAGTAGTATTTCTCCGGGGGTGAACACTGAAGCTTTCTTT.